Each of the 17 T cell receptor beta chains below was sequenced from the same sample in a study of T-cell reconstitution after alpha-beta-depleted transplantation in children. TCRbeta library preparation incorporated unique molecular identifiers. One entry per CDR3 protein, called by TCRdb with MiXCR from the PCR reads. The sample has some 350,000 distinct CDR3 sequences; over 9% are singletons. This specimen consisted of PBMCs from the stem cell graft donor, obtained from the stem cell graft. Receptors were obtained from a human donor who donated a stem cell graft to a child with acute lymphoblastic leukemia.

The chain has TRBV12-3 or TRBV12-4 and TRBJ2-1, with D unclear. CDR3 length: 12 residues. Trimming took 3 bases from V and 10 from J, leaving 10 bases between them. The CDR3 DNA follows: TGTGCCAGCAGTTTTCCCCTCTGGGAGCAGTTCTTC. Translating it yields CASSFPLWEQFF.

This clonotype came up many times. This chain uses TRBV4-1 with TRBJ1-2; D is perhaps TRBD1 (5 bases). Germline CDR1 MGHRA, CDR2 YSYEKL. V was pared by 4 bases and J by 6 bases, with 18 bases between. The CDR3 runs 15 residues. The CDR3 DNA follows: TGCGCCAGCAGCCCAGGAACAGGCGGTCGGCATGGCTACACCTTC. Translation: CASSPGTGGRHGYTF.

The rearrangement joins TRBV6-1 to TRBJ2-7, with D possibly being TRBD1 (7 bases). Germline V lookup: CDR1 MNHNS, CDR2 SASEGT. Trimming stripped 5 bases from V and 4 bases from J, with 18 bases between. There are 15 residues in the CDR3. In DNA, the CDR3 is TGTGCCAGCAGTCCTGGAGGGGGCGAGGGGTACGAGCAGTACTTC. Translation gives CASSPGGGEGYEQYF.

This clonotype appeared a few times. The CDR3 loop is CASSIEGSGELFF. CDR3 bases: TGTGCCAGTAGTATCGAGGGGTCCGGGGAGCTGTTTTTT. The chain recombines TRBV19 with TRBJ2-2, with D perhaps being TRBD1 or TRBD2 (5 bases each). The CDR3 is 13 amino acids. Trimming cost V 3 bases and J 6 bases, with 8 bases left between them. Per the germline V gene, CDR1 is LNHDA and CDR2 is SQIVND (reference sequence).

This clonotype has at least ten counts. The V gene is TRBV20-1, the J gene TRBJ2-7, with TRBD2 matching 7 bases. With 7 bases clipped from V and 5 bases from J, the junction kept 8 bases outside the gene matches. The CDR3 has 12 amino acids. In germline, CDR1 is DFQATT, CDR2 SNEGSKA (reference sequence). CDR3 in DNA: TGCAGTGTGACTAGCCGGCGGGACGAGCAGTACTTC. Translation: CSVTSRRDEQYF.

There are a few counts of this clonotype. The rearrangement joins TRBV12-3 or TRBV12-4 to TRBJ1-5; D gene unclear. This CDR3 spans 14 amino acids. The ends were cut back, 1 base at V and 8 bases at J, with 12 bases in the middle. The CDR3 loop is CASSLGQARKPQHF. CDR3 sequence (DNA): TGTGCCAGCAGTTTAGGGCAGGCTAGGAAGCCCCAGCATTTT.

V gene TRBV7-6 combines with J gene TRBJ2-1; no firm D call. Germline V lookup: CDR1 SGHVS, CDR2 FNYEAQ. V was trimmed by 3 bases and J by 0 bases, leaving 9 bases between them. The CDR3 consists of 15 residues. CDR3 amino acids: CASSLSDSSYNEQFF. The CDR3 region has the DNA TGTGCCAGCAGCTTGTCAGATAGCTCCTACAATGAGCAGTTCTTC.

This clonotype has just a few counts. V gene TRBV5-1 combines with J gene TRBJ2-1; TRBD1 agrees at 7 bases. J lost 2 bases, V lost 0 bases, and 2 bases had no gene match. Germline CDR1 SGHRS, CDR2 YFSETQ. This CDR3 contains 15 residues. CDR3 protein: CASSLEGAAYNEQFF. CDR3 sequence (DNA): TGCGCCAGCAGCTTGGAGGGGGCTGCCTACAATGAGCAGTTCTTC.

V and J are TRBV5-6 and TRBJ2-5; 9 bases agree with TRBD1. This CDR3 region has 15 residues. The J segment lost 4 bases and the V segment lost 2 bases, leaving 6 bases of the junction unmatched. Germline V gene sequence: CDR1 SGHDT, CDR2 YYEEEE. The CDR3 DNA reads as TGTGCCAGCAGCTTTGGGACAGGGCTAGGAGAGACCCAGTACTTC. This translates into CASSFGTGLGETQYF.

The rearrangement uses TRBV18 and TRBJ1-2, with D perhaps TRBD1 (6 bases). The CDR3 totals 17 residues. V lost 0 bases and J lost 1, with 15 bases in between. The germline V gene encodes CDR1 KGHSH and CDR2 LQKENI. In nucleotides, the CDR3 is TGTGCCAGCTCACCACCGGCGGGACACCAAATTAACTATGGCTACACCTTC. This codes for CASSPPAGHQINYGYTF.

Ten or more counts support this clonotype. The V gene is TRBV29-1, the J gene TRBJ2-1, with D unclear. CDR1 is SQVTM and CDR2 is ANQGSEA in the germline V gene. V lost 4 bases to trimming and J lost 6 bases, with 13 bases between them. There are 13 residues in the CDR3. The CDR3 coding sequence is TGCAGCGTTGCCCCCCGCCTAGGCAATGAGCAGTTCTTC. Protein: CSVAPRLGNEQFF.

J is TRBJ1-5 and V is TRBV15; TRBD1 matches 11 bases. In germline, CDR1 is LNHNV, CDR2 YYDKDF (reference sequence). CDR3 length: 20 residues. The trim removed 9 bases at V and 1 base at J, leaving 20 bases unmatched. The CDR3 DNA follows: TGTGCCACAAAAGCCCTGGAGTCGGACAGGGGGCTTCCAAGCAATCAGCCCCAGCATTTT. This sequence encodes CATKALESDRGLPSNQPQHF.

The gene calls are TRBV29-1 and TRBJ2-7, with D unresolved. Trimming removed 7 bases at V and 4 bases at J, with 5 bases between. This CDR3 has 9 residues. Germline V gene data show CDR1 as SQVTM and CDR2 as ANQGSEA. CDR3 sequence (DNA): TGCAGCGCTCGGTACGAGCAGTACTTC. Residues: CSARYEQYF.

This chain connects TRBV2 to TRBJ1-4, with D possibly TRBD1 on 5 matching bases. The CDR3 totals 15 residues. Between the trimmed V and J ends, which lost 0 bases and 3 bases, there was a span of 8 bases. The germline gives CDR1 SNHLY, CDR2 FYNNEI. CDR3 DNA: TGTGCCAGCAGTGAAGCGTTGACAGCTAATGAAAAACTGTTTTTT. It yields the protein CASSEALTANEKLFF.

The genes are TRBV29-1 and TRBJ2-3; 8 bases are shared with TRBD2. Germline loops: CDR1 SQVTM, CDR2 ANQGSEA. V shed 5 bases, J shed 2 bases, and the junction held 12 bases outside the gene matches. This CDR3 has 16 amino acids. DNA of the CDR3: TGCAGCGTTCGTAGGGGGACTAGTGGTCTCACAGATACGCAGTATTTT. Protein: CSVRRGTSGLTDTQYF.

The chain joins TRBV7-3 to TRBJ1-2, with D unresolved. V was pared by 5 bases and J by 3 bases, with 16 bases between. The germline V gene encodes CDR1 SGHTA and CDR2 FQGTGA. This CDR3 region has 15 residues. The CDR3 DNA reads as TGTGCCAGCAGCCCCCGGGCGGATAGGGACTATGGCTACACCTTC. Translated: CASSPRADRDYGYTF.

The chain couples TRBV4-1 to TRBJ2-5; D is unresolved. Trimming took off 1 base at V and 6 bases at J, with 3 bases between the two ends. Germline CDR1 is MGHRA and CDR2 is YSYEKL. The CDR3 contains 11 residues. Written as DNA, the CDR3 is TGCGCCAGCAGCCAAGGGAAGACCCAGTACTTC. Translated: CASSQGKTQYF.